This TCR beta chain was recovered during a study of blood T cell repertoires in COVID-19. This table comes from immunoSEQ multiplex PCR, and its TCRdb copy is limited to in-frame clones, with some not included. The sample carries around 250,000 clones, over 80% recorded once. This CDR3 has 14 residues. The V segment lost 1 base and the J segment 10 bases; nucleotides outside the gene matches: 6. In germline, CDR1 is SGHTA, CDR2 FQGNSA. The receptor was derived from a human donor in a cohort exposed to, infected with or recovered from COVID-19 (not recorded which). The donor label of this sample is uncertain. Sequenced input: PBMCs or T cells enriched from blood (not recorded which). This sequence joins TRBV7-2 and TRBJ1-1; 10 bases fit TRBD1. The CDR3 is CASSLGGTGVTAFF. The DNA of the CDR3 is TGTGCCAGCAGCTTAGGGGGGACAGGGGTTACAGCTTTCTTT. The complete variable domain, with remaining parts taken from reference TRBV7-2 and TRBJ1-1, reads GAGVSQSPSNKVTEKGKDVELRCDPISGHTALYWYRQSLGQGLEFLIYFQGNSAPDKSGLPSDRFSAERTGGSVSTLTIQRTQQEDSAVYLCASSLGGTGVTAFFGQGTRLTVV.